Here is one T cell receptor beta chain with its context. Germline V gene lookup returns CDR1 MNHNY and CDR2 SVGAGI (reference sequence). V shed 6 bases and J shed 5 bases, with 13 bases lying between them. The CDR3 totals 14 residues. The use of a sample-barcoded 5' primer and a J-beta primer mix characterized a second PCR of 7 to 11 cycles. TCRdb used MiXCR to reprocess the 5' RACE reads, holding one entry per CDR3 protein. The sample has more than 500,000 distinct CDR3 sequences, 27% seen once. This specimen comes from a study of blood T cells in healthy people across ages. Every sample gave at least 5.5 micrograms of total RNA when it was extracted.

The source of this sequence is a woman aged 70-85 years in good health. The sequenced sample was blood. This chain uses TRBV6-6 with TRBJ1-4; D unclear. As DNA, the CDR3 is TGTGCCAGCAGAGTCCCGGGCCCGAATGAAAAACTGTTTTTT. It is translated as CASRVPGPNEKLFF.